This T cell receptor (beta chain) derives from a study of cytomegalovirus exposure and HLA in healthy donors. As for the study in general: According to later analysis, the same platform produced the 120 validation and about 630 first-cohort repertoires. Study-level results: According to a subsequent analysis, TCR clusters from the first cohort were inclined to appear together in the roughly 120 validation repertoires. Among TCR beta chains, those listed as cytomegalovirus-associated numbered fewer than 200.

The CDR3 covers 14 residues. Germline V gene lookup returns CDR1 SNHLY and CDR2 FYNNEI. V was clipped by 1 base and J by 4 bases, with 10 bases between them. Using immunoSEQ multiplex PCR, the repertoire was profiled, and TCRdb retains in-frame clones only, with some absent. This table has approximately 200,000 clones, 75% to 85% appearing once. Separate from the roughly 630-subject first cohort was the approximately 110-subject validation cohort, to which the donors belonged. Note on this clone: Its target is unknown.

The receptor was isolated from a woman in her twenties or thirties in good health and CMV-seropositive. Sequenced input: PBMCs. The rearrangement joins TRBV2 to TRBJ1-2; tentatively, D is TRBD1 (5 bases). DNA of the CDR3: TGTGCCAGCAGTGAAGAACGGGGGACCTATGGCTACACCTTC. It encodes CASSEERGTYGYTF.